These 9 T cell receptor beta chains came from one sample sequenced in a study of vaccination effects on CD4 cells after COVID-19 (dated by TCRdb to 2022 to 2024). The method behind the library was the immunoSEQ multiplex PCR assay. Entries here come from immuneACCESS through TCRdb and include only in-frame sequences with V and J called. Some clones fail to appear in such tables; in the studies checked, an unresolved V gene covers under half of the shortfall, and the cause of the remainder is unknown. The sample profile shows fewer than 55,000 clones; roughly 70% of them were found once. 7% of the sample is held by the ten biggest clonotypes. These receptors' antigens are unknown. After more than 9 days of culture, CD4+ T cells were isolated with the EasySep CD4+ T cell isolation kit. Each participant received two doses of an mRNA SARS-CoV-2 vaccine, either BNT162b2 or mRNA-1273. The input for sequencing was CD4+ T cells from PBMCs cultured without peptide, taken after COVID-19 vaccination. The receptors here all came from a human donor who received a COVID-19 vaccine.

This chain uses TRBV6-2 or TRBV6-3 with TRBJ2-1, with a possible D match to TRBD2 (5 bases). V lost 2 bases, J lost 6 bases, and 23 bases lay in between. CDR3 length equals 18 residues. Germline V gene lookup returns CDR1 MNHEY and CDR2 SVGEGT. Here the CDR3 DNA reads TGTGCCAGCAGTTACATCCGTCGACTATTGCGGAATACCAATGAGCAGTTCTTC. Its translation is CASSYIRRLLRNTNEQFF.

The rearrangement links TRBV20-1 to TRBJ2-7, with 7 bases identical to TRBD1. Germline CDR1 DFQATT, CDR2 SNEGSKA (reference sequence). CDR3 size: 14 residues. V gave up 3 bases and J gave up 2 bases; unmatched junction bases: 7. The CDR3 protein is CSASLPGQAYEQYF. In DNA, the CDR3 is TGCAGTGCTAGTTTACCCGGACAGGCCTACGAGCAGTACTTC.

This chain uses TRBV24-1 with TRBJ2-1, with D perhaps TRBD1 (8 bases). V gave up 4 bases and J gave up 1 base, with 13 bases separating them. The CDR3 sequence is 16 residues long. CDR1 is KGHDR, CDR2 SFDVKD, per germline. The CDR3 DNA follows: TGTGCCACCAGTGACGGGGGGACAGGATCCTACAATGAGCAGTTCTTC. Its translation is CATSDGGTGSYNEQFF.

This clone was observed a single time. The chain combines TRBV5-6 with TRBJ1-2; TRBD1 agrees at 8 bases. The CDR3 runs to 15 residues. CDR1 SGHDT and CDR2 YYEEEE come from the germline V gene. Unmatched junction bases numbered 6, after V lost 2 bases and J lost 3 bases. This CDR3 reads CASSLPGQVDYGYTF. CDR3 DNA sequence: TGTGCCAGCAGCTTACCGGGACAGGTAGACTATGGCTACACCTTC.

The rearrangement uses TRBV30 and TRBJ1-2; no firm D call. The CDR3 spans 13 residues. Germline CDR1 and CDR2: GTSNPN and SVGIG (reference sequence). The germline V and J ends were trimmed by 3 bases and 2 bases, with 10 bases remaining between them. The chain's CDR3 is CAWSPMVNYGYTF. In nucleotides, the CDR3 is TGTGCCTGGAGCCCCATGGTCAACTATGGCTACACCTTC.

This clone has just one count. The V call is TRBV4-2, the J call TRBJ2-3; the match to TRBD2 covers 7 bases. Looked up from germline, CDR1 is LGHNA and CDR2 is YNFKEQ. Germline trimming cut 4 bases from V and 3 bases from J; bases unmatched to any gene: 10. The CDR3 totals 16 residues. The CDR3 loop is CASSPGAGLGTDTQYF. Here the CDR3 DNA reads TGTGCCAGCAGCCCAGGAGCGGGACTGGGTACAGATACGCAGTATTTT.

This clone was observed a handful of times. The chain has TRBV6-5 and TRBJ1-5, with a weak D call TRBD1 (5 bases). The germline V gene has CDR1 MNHEY and CDR2 SVGAGI. Deletions cut 0 bases from V and 6 bases from J, with 15 bases between. The CDR3 runs to 16 residues. This CDR3 reads CASSYSRDPNGQPQHF. CDR3 DNA sequence: TGTGCCAGCAGTTACTCGAGGGACCCTAACGGTCAGCCCCAGCATTTT.

V usage is TRBV10-3 and J usage is TRBJ2-2; 7 bases align to TRBD2. Germline V lookup: CDR1 ENHRY, CDR2 SYGVKD. CDR3 length: 15 residues. V was pared by 11 bases and J by 4 bases, with 13 bases of the junction left unmatched. This CDR3 is CAGAGTTDPTGELFF. Written as DNA, the CDR3 is TGTGCCGGCGCCGGGACTACAGACCCCACCGGGGAGCTGTTTTTT.

This clone has only one observation. V is TRBV7-9 and J is TRBJ1-2; no clear D gene. CDR3 size: 13 residues. Between the trimmed V and J ends, which lost 0 bases and 8 bases, there was a span of 10 bases. CDR1 and CDR2 from the germline V gene are SEHNR and FQNEAQ (reference sequence). CDR3 sequence (DNA): TGTGCCAGCAGCTTAGCCTTGGAATTCGGCTACACCTTC. Translating it yields CASSLALEFGYTF.